This is a list of T cell receptor beta chains from one sample in a study of T-cell reconstitution after alpha-beta-depleted transplantation in children. MiXCR was run by TCRdb on the PCR reads, yielding one entry per CDR3 protein. The sample consists of 780,000 or so distinct CDR3 sequences, roughly 15% of them appearing once. The source was PBMCs, mostly from graft donor cells, collected 360 days after TCRalphabeta/CD19-depleted stem cell transplant. The receptors here all came from a male patient younger than 18 who had a stem cell transplant for acute lymphoblastic leukemia, so the T cells may come from the graft donor. Each CDR3 is given with its conserved first and last residue. The order of the fields is V gene, D gene, J gene, CDR3 protein. The D gene is left open where the match is weak.

TRBV13,-,TRBJ2-3,CASSSPLVTDTQYF
TRBV20-1,TRBD2,TRBJ2-2,CSARLAGVMNTGELFF
TRBV6-4,TRBD2,TRBJ2-1,CASSETGGSYNEQFF
TRBV4-1,-,TRBJ2-1,CASSQYVPVLNEQFF
TRBV29-1,-,TRBJ2-7,CSVEADYEQYF
TRBV3-1,TRBD2,TRBJ2-5,CASSLAGIQETQYF
TRBV29-1,-,TRBJ2-6,CSVDPSGANVLTF
TRBV27,-,TRBJ2-3,CASSSETDTDTQYF
TRBV15,-,TRBJ2-3,CATSGLGGPDTQYF
TRBV2,-,TRBJ2-4,CASSEFLAKNIQYF
TRBV5-1,-,TRBJ2-7,CASSLRYSEGDEQYF
TRBV29-1,-,TRBJ2-1,CSVVVGYNEQFF
TRBV27,-,TRBJ2-1,CASRTFYNEQFF
TRBV2,TRBD1,TRBJ2-2,CASSVDREGVRRTGELFF
TRBV6-2/TRBV6-3,-,TRBJ1-5,CASRRTDSNQPQHF
TRBV5-1,-,TRBJ2-1,CASSLALQGGGNEQFF
TRBV12-3/TRBV12-4,TRBD1,TRBJ1-5,CASRINRGPGNQPQHF